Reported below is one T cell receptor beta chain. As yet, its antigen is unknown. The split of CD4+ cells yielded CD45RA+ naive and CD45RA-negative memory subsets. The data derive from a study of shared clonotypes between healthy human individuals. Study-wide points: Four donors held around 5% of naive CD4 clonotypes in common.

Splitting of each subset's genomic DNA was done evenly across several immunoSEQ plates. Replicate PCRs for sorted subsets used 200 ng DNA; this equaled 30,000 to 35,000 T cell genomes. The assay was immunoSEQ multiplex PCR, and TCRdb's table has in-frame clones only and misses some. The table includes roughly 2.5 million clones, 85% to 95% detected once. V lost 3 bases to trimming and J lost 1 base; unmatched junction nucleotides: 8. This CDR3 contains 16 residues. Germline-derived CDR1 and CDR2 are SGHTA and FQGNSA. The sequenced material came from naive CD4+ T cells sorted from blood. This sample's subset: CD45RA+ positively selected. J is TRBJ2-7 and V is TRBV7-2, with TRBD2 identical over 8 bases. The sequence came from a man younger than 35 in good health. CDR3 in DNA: TGTGCCAGCAGCTTTAGCGGGGTCGGGCCATCCTACGAGCAGTACTTC. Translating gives CASSFSGVGPSYEQYF.